What follows are 16 T cell receptor beta chains derived from one specimen sequenced in a study of T cell repertoires in cytomegalovirus infection. TCRdb reprocessed the reads with MiXCR, giving one entry per CDR3 protein. Among about 450,000 distinct CDR3 sequences listed, 25% to 40% were seen once. Sequencing was done on a sample of PBMCs. The receptors shown here come from a human donor in good health (CMV status not recorded). Some clones in this sample may be carry-over from other donors' samples.

This clonotype was seen many times. The rearrangement links TRBV7-6 to TRBJ2-1; D possibly corresponds to TRBD2 (5 bases). Germline V CDR1 and CDR2: SGHVS, FNYEAQ. The CDR3 is made up of 15 amino acids. The germline V and J ends were trimmed by 5 bases and 5 bases, with 16 bases remaining between them. In DNA form, the CDR3 reads TGTGCCAGCAGCCCACTGAGGGCGAAGAACAATGAGCAGTTCTTC. This encodes CASSPLRAKNNEQFF.

V is TRBV2 and J is TRBJ1-1, with D possibly TRBD1 on 5 matching bases. CDR3 length: 13 amino acids. Germline V gives CDR1 SNHLY, CDR2 FYNNEI. The V gene lost 6 bases and the J gene lost 8 bases, with 16 bases spanning the gap. The CDR3 bases are TGTGCCAGCAGCCCGACAGCCATAGGAGAAGCTTTCTTT. Amino acids: CASSPTAIGEAFF.

The V gene is TRBV19, the J gene TRBJ2-2; no firm D call. The germline gives CDR1 LNHDA, CDR2 SQIVND (reference sequence). The germline V and J ends were trimmed by 7 bases and 2 bases, with 5 bases remaining between them. CDR3 length: 12 amino acids. The chain's CDR3 is CASISNTGELFF. CDR3 nucleotide sequence: TGTGCCAGTATCTCTAACACCGGGGAGCTGTTTTTT.

The rearrangement joins TRBV5-6 to TRBJ1-1; 8 bases align to TRBD1. The CDR3 has 14 amino acids. From germline, CDR1 is SGHDT and CDR2 YYEEEE. The J segment lost 0 bases and the V segment lost 6 bases, leaving 4 bases of the junction unmatched. CDR3 bases: TGTGCCAGCATCCAGGGGGCCGTGAACACTGAAGCTTTCTTT. It encodes CASIQGAVNTEAFF.

The chain uses TRBV12-3 or TRBV12-4 and TRBJ1-2; a possible D gene is TRBD1 (5 bases). The CDR3 has 15 amino acids. V was pared by 6 bases and J by 4 bases, with 18 bases between. The CDR3, as DNA: TGTGCCAGCAGCCCCCGTGTAGGGACTACCTATGGCTACACCTTC. Protein sequence: CASSPRVGTTYGYTF.

This clonotype was seen a handful of times. V is TRBV25-1 and J is TRBJ2-6, with D perhaps given as TRBD1 or TRBD2 (6 bases each). The CDR3 is 19 residues long. Trimming pared 4 bases from V and 0 bases from J, leaving 19 bases between. The germline V gene has CDR1 MGHDK and CDR2 SYGVNS. CDR3 sequence: CASSAYRGQRHSGANVLTF. The CDR3 coding sequence is TGTGCCAGCAGTGCCTACCGGGGGCAGAGGCACTCTGGGGCCAACGTCCTGACTTTC.

This clonotype has a handful of counts. The chain uses TRBV7-6 and TRBJ2-4, with TRBD2 identical over 11 bases. Germline V CDR1 and CDR2: SGHVS, FNYEAQ. After removal of 5 bases from V and 0 bases from J, the junction contained 3 bases not matched to a gene. CDR3 length: 16 amino acids. The CDR3 DNA reads as TGTGCCAGCAGCCCCCTAGCGGGGGGAGCCAAAAACATTCAGTACTTC. This sequence encodes CASSPLAGGAKNIQYF.

The chain is built from TRBV6-6 and TRBJ2-7, with TRBD1 identical over 9 bases. Germline loops: CDR1 MNHNY, CDR2 SVGAGI (reference sequence). J was trimmed by 2 bases and V by 5 bases; bases with no gene match: 10. CDR3 length: 16 amino acids. DNA for the CDR3: TGTGCCAGCAGTCTGTCCCCGGACAGGGGAGCCTACGAGCAGTACTTC. Amino acids: CASSLSPDRGAYEQYF.

V and J are TRBV5-1 and TRBJ2-5; D unclear. The CDR3 runs to 16 residues. V was cut by 0 bases and J by 5 bases, with 17 bases left in between. The germline CDR1 and CDR2 sequences are SGHRS and YFSETQ. DNA of the CDR3: TGCGCCAGCAGCTTGGCCCTCTTAGAGCTGCGGGAGACCCAGTACTTC. It yields the protein CASSLALLELRETQYF. Full variable domain (rest looked up from reference TRBV5-1 and TRBJ2-5): KAGVTQTPRYLIKTRGQQVTLSCSPISGHRSVSWYQQTPGQGLQFLFEYFSETQRNKGNFPGRFSGRQFSNSRSEMNVSTLELGDSALYLCASSLALLELRETQYFGPGTRLLVL.

The gene calls are TRBV18 and TRBJ2-3; a possible D gene is TRBD2 (5 bases). V was clipped by 1 base and J by 0 bases, with 8 bases between them. The germline CDR1 and CDR2 sequences are KGHSH and LQKENI. CDR3 length: 15 residues. DNA of the CDR3: TGTGCCAGCTCACCACGTCGGGGAAGCACAGATACGCAGTATTTT. Its protein product is CASSPRRGSTDTQYF.

In its sample, this clonotype was seen once. The J gene is TRBJ1-2, the V gene TRBV5-1; D gene unclear. This CDR3 is 12 amino acids long. CDR1 is SGHRS, CDR2 YFSETQ, per germline. Trimming stripped 4 bases from V and 6 bases from J, with 10 bases between. Here the CDR3 reads CASSLTNDGYTF. The CDR3 DNA reads as TGCGCCAGCAGCCTGACGAATGATGGCTACACCTTC.

This clonotype was found many times. The CDR3: CASSGRRDGNSPLHF. The CDR3 nucleotides are TGTGCCAGCAGCGGCCGCCGGGACGGGAATTCACCCCTCCACTTT. The chain recombines TRBV7-2 with TRBJ1-6; tentative D call: TRBD1 (5 bases). The CDR3 has 15 residues. The germline V and J ends were trimmed by 5 bases and 7 bases, with 15 bases remaining between them. From germline, CDR1 is SGHTA and CDR2 FQGNSA.

This clonotype turned up a few times. This chain links TRBV4-1 with TRBJ2-7; perhaps TRBD1 as D (5 bases). This CDR3 is built from 15 residues. The germline gives CDR1 MGHRA, CDR2 YSYEKL. The V end lost 2 bases, the J end lost 0 bases, and 11 bases lay between the germline ends. CDR3 bases: TGCGCCAGCAGCCAAATTGACAGTTCCTCCTACGAGCAGTACTTC. Encoded protein: CASSQIDSSSYEQYF.

The chain links TRBV2 to TRBJ2-5; the D gene is possibly TRBD2 (5 bases). Trimming pared 7 bases from V and 0 bases from J, leaving 12 bases between. CDR3 length equals 14 residues. The germline CDR1 and CDR2 sequences are SNHLY and FYNNEI. CDR3 amino acids: CASKRATDQETQYF. The DNA of the CDR3 is TGTGCCAGCAAGAGGGCAACAGACCAAGAGACCCAGTACTTC.

This clonotype has more than one count but fewer than ten. The genes are TRBV28 and TRBJ2-2, with 7 bases aligning to TRBD2. CDR3 size: 15 residues. With V trimmed by 6 bases and J by 6 bases, 10 bases remained unmatched. From germline, CDR1 is MDHEN and CDR2 SYDVKM. CDR3 region: CASRTPTSQAGELFF. The CDR3 DNA is TGTGCCAGCAGAACCCCGACTAGCCAGGCCGGGGAGCTGTTTTTT.

As to this clonotype: Given a much more abundant clone one base away, this may be a read error. V is TRBV28 and J is TRBJ1-5; the match to TRBD1 covers 7 bases. V lost 6 bases to trimming and J lost 0 bases; unmatched junction nucleotides: 11. CDR3 length: 17 residues. Germline V gene lookup returns CDR1 MDHEN and CDR2 SYDVKM. The CDR3 bases are TGTGCCAGCAGCTCGAACGAACAGGGGCTTAGCAATCAGCCCCAGCATTTT. Its translation: CASSSNEQGLSNQPQHF. The whole variable domain, remainder taken from reference TRBV28 and TRBJ1-5, is DVKVTQSSRYLVKRTGEKVFLECVQDMDHENMFWYRQDPGLGLRLIYFSYDVKMKEKGDIPEGYSVSREKKERFSLILESASTNQTSMYLCASSSNEQGLSNQPQHFGDGTRLSIL.